The next 15 T cell receptor beta chains were all read from a single sample in a study of shared clonotypes between healthy human individuals. Sequencing was performed with immunoSEQ multiplex PCR; in TCRdb, only in-frame clones are kept and a portion is missing. In the table there are over 2 million clones, over 85% of which are singletons. Cells designated naive CD8 were CD45RO-negative and were positively selected for CCR7, with terminally differentiated effector memory CD45RA+ cells excluded. The sample consisted of naive CD8+ T cells sorted from blood. Every receptor here comes from a man between 18 and 35 years old in good health.

The rearrangement links TRBV5-1 to TRBJ1-5, with a tentative D call TRBD1 (5 bases). V lost 0 bases, J lost 7 bases, and 17 bases lay in between. Germline V gene lookup returns CDR1 SGHRS and CDR2 YFSETQ. This CDR3 contains 16 residues. CDR3 DNA sequence: TGCGCCAGCAGCTTGGGACCTACGGGGGATGGGCAGCCCCAGCATTTT. This encodes CASSLGPTGDGQPQHF.

The chain couples TRBV19 to TRBJ2-2, with D possibly matching TRBD1 (6 bases). Trimming stripped 8 bases from V and 5 bases from J, with 6 bases between. CDR3 length: 11 residues. Germline-derived CDR1 and CDR2 are LNHDA and SQIVND (reference sequence). DNA of the CDR3: TGTGCCAGTCAGGGGACCGGGGAGCTGTTTTTT. It codes for CASQGTGELFF. Combining the CDR3 with reference TRBV19 and TRBJ2-2 gives the whole variable domain DGGITQSPKYLFRKEGQNVTLSCEQNLNHDAMYWYRQDPGQGLRLIYYSQIVNDFQKGDIAEGYSVSREKKESFPLTVTSAQKNPTAFYLCASQGTGELFFGEGSRLTVL.

This chain uses TRBV6-4 with TRBJ1-1; TRBD1 is a possible D gene (5 bases). This CDR3 has 15 amino acids. Germline CDR1 reads MRHNA; CDR2 reads SNTAGT. The V end lost 4 bases, the J end lost 1 base, and 13 bases lay between the germline ends. In DNA, the CDR3 is TGTGCCAGCAGTGCACCGCGGGGCGCGAACACTGAAGCTTTCTTT. This codes for CASSAPRGANTEAFF.

The chain joins TRBV13 to TRBJ2-2, with D possibly being TRBD1 (5 bases). This CDR3 has 14 amino acids. CDR1 PRHDT and CDR2 FYEKMQ come from the germline V gene (reference sequence). Between the trimmed V and J ends, which lost 1 base and 3 bases, there was a span of 6 bases. The CDR3 nucleotides are TGTGCCAGCAGCTTAGTCAGGGACACCGGGGAGCTGTTTTTT. Amino acids: CASSLVRDTGELFF.

This sequence joins TRBV28 and TRBJ2-2; D not certain. This CDR3 contains 15 residues. V dropped 3 bases and J dropped 3 bases, with 11 bases sitting between them. Germline CDR1 MDHEN, CDR2 SYDVKM. As DNA, the CDR3 is TGTGCCAGCAGTTTCCAGAGCCGGGACACCGGGGAGCTGTTTTTT. Protein product: CASSFQSRDTGELFF.

This chain uses TRBV2 with TRBJ1-2, with D unclear. CDR1 and CDR2 (germline): SNHLY, FYNNEI. The CDR3 is 15 residues long. Trimming took 3 bases from V and 4 from J, leaving 15 bases between them. The CDR3 is CASSDSGVLLYGYTF. The CDR3 DNA is TGTGCCAGCAGTGATAGTGGGGTTCTACTCTATGGCTACACCTTC.

Notes on this clone: Sequence at one end of the junction differs from germline and may be a read error. The chain is built from TRBV5-6 and TRBJ2-7; tentative D call: TRBD2 (6 bases). Germline lookup yields CDR1 SGHDT and CDR2 YYEEEE. This CDR3 has 11 amino acids. The CDR3 is CASSSGLSLDF. CDR3 nucleotide sequence: TGTGCCAGCAGCTCGGGACTTTCCCTGGACTTC.

Here the CDR3 DNA reads TGCAGCGTTGCTAGCGGGAGTGTCAACGAGCAGTACTTC. Translating gives CSVASGSVNEQYF. The rearrangement joins TRBV29-1 to TRBJ2-5, with TRBD2 identical over 10 bases. The DNA end lines up better with TRBJ2-7; the J call may be wrong. Per the germline V gene, CDR1 is SQVTM and CDR2 is ANQGSEA. CDR3 length: 13 residues.

The J gene is TRBJ1-1, the V gene TRBV6-5; D might be TRBD1 (5 bases). V dropped 5 bases and J dropped 1 base, with 14 bases sitting between them. CDR3 length: 15 amino acids. Germline V lookup: CDR1 MNHEY, CDR2 SVGAGI. CDR3 in amino acids: CASSMRREGNTEAFF. CDR3 coding DNA: TGTGCCAGCAGTATGCGCAGGGAGGGGAACACTGAAGCTTTCTTT.

J is TRBJ1-3 and V is TRBV27, with a weak D call TRBD1 (5 bases). Trimming stripped 4 bases from V and 2 bases from J, with 15 bases between. This CDR3 has 16 residues. CDR1 is MNHEY and CDR2 is SMNVEV in the germline V gene (reference sequence). The CDR3 DNA reads as TGTGCCAGCAGTTCCAGCTGGGGGGAAACTGGAAACACCATATATTTT. This translates into CASSSSWGETGNTIYF.

This chain uses TRBV18 with TRBJ2-4; D is possibly TRBD1 (6 bases). The CDR3 is made up of 15 amino acids. Germline V gene lookup returns CDR1 KGHSH and CDR2 LQKENI. V was trimmed by 2 bases and J by 9 bases, leaving 17 bases between them. CDR3 sequence reads: CASSPRDNKSGIQYF. For the CDR3, the DNA is TGTGCCAGCTCACCAAGGGACAATAAGAGCGGCATTCAGTACTTC. Variable domain in full (rest from reference TRBV18 and TRBJ2-4): NAGVMQNPRHLVRRRGQEARLRCSPMKGHSHVYWYRQLPEEGLKFMVYLQKENIIDESGMPKERFSAEFPKEGPSILRIQQVVRGDSAAYFCASSPRDNKSGIQYFGAGTRLSVL.

On this clone: This sample includes further DNA sequences coding for the same CDR3. The chain joins TRBV9 to TRBJ2-3; the D is unclear. Germline-derived CDR1 and CDR2 are SGDLS and YYNGEE. Trimming pared 0 bases from V and 2 bases from J, leaving 7 bases between. The CDR3 loop spans 14 amino acids. CDR3 region: CASSVDLFTDTQYF. In DNA form, the CDR3 reads TGTGCCAGCAGCGTAGATCTTTTCACAGATACGCAGTATTTT.

This chain connects TRBV27 to TRBJ2-7, with TRBD1 as a possible D gene (6 bases). The V and J ends lost 7 bases and 7 bases respectively, with 11 bases between them. Germline-derived CDR1 and CDR2 are MNHEY and SMNVEV (reference sequence). This CDR3 region has 11 residues. The CDR3 reads CASNSGVEQYF. As DNA, the CDR3 is TGTGCCAGCAACTCAGGGGTGGAGCAGTACTTC.

The J gene is TRBJ2-5, the V gene TRBV11-2, with TRBD1 matching over 7 bases. Germline-derived CDR1 and CDR2 are SGHAT and FQNNGV. V trimming: 2 bases; J trimming: 5 bases; junction bases outside the gene matches: 14. CDR3 length: 17 residues. The CDR3 nucleotides read TGTGCCAGCAGCTTAAAGAGTACAGGGGTTTTATCGGAGACCCAGTACTTC. It is translated as CASSLKSTGVLSETQYF. The full variable domain, rest sourced from reference TRBV11-2 and TRBJ2-5, is EAGVAQSPRYKIIEKRQSVAFWCNPISGHATLYWYQQILGQGPKLLIQFQNNGVVDDSQLPKDRFSAERLKGVDSTLKIQPAKLEDSAVYLCASSLKSTGVLSETQYFGPGTRLLVL.

The chain uses TRBV5-4 and TRBJ1-4, with D perhaps TRBD1 (5 bases). Germline assignment: CDR1 SGHNT and CDR2 YYREEE (reference sequence). The CDR3 is 15 amino acids. The V gene lost 0 bases and the J gene lost 7 bases, with 13 bases spanning the gap. CDR3 in amino acids: CASSLGAGTGEKLFF. In DNA, the CDR3 is TGTGCCAGCAGCTTGGGTGCAGGGACGGGTGAAAAACTGTTTTTT. The whole variable domain, remainder taken from reference TRBV5-4 and TRBJ1-4, is ETGVTQSPTHLIKTRGQQVTLRCSSQSGHNTVSWYQQALGQGPQFIFQYYREEENGRGNFPPRFSGLQFPNYSSELNVNALELDDSALYLCASSLGAGTGEKLFFGSGTQLSVL.